Sequencing of this T cell receptor (beta chain) was carried out in a study of blood T cell repertoires in COVID-19. V was shortened by 0 bases and J by 5 bases, with 13 bases between the two germline ends. This CDR3 is built from 15 residues. Looked up from germline, CDR1 is SGHTA and CDR2 is FQGNSA. Some clones are missing from TCRdb's copy, which holds only in-frame ones; the method was immunoSEQ multiplex PCR. The data contain more than 100,000 clones, roughly 89% of them singletons. This TCR was sampled from a woman in her twenties or thirties who had recovered from COVID-19. The V gene is TRBV7-2, the J gene TRBJ1-1; no definite D call. Sequenced material: PBMCs or T cells enriched from blood (not recorded which). The chain's CDR3 is CASSLARGSVTEAFF. CDR3 DNA: TGTGCCAGCAGCTTAGCCCGGGGTAGCGTGACTGAAGCTTTCTTT.